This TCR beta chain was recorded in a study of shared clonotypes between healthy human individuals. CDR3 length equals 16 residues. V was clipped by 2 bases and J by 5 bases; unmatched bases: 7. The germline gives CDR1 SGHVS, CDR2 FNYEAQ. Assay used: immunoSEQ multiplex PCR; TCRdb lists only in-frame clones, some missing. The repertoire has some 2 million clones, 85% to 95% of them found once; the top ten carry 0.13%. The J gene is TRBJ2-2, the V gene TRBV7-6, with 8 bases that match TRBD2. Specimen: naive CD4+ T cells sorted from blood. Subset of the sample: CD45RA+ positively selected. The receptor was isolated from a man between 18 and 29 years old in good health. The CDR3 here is CASSLLAGGVTGELFF. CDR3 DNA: TGTGCCAGCAGCTTACTGGCCGGGGGGGTTACCGGGGAGCTGTTTTTT.